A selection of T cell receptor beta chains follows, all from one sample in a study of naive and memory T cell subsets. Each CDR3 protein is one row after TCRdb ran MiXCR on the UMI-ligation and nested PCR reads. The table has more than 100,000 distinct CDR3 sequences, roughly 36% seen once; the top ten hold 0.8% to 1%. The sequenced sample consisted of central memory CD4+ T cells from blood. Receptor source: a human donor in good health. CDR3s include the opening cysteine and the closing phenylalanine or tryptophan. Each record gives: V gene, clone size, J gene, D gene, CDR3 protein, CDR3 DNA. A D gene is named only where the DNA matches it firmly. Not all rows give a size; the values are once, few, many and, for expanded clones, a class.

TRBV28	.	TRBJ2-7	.	CASSSRRGRDEQYF	TGTGCCAGCAGTTCGAGGAGGGGGCGAGACGAGCAGTACTTC
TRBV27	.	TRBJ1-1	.	CASSLRPSGDTEAFF	TGTGCCAGCAGTTTACGGCCTTCGGGGGACACTGAAGCTTTCTTT
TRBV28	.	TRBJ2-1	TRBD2	CASSLSGSWGNEQFF	TGTGCCAGCAGTCTTAGCGGGAGTTGGGGCAATGAGCAGTTCTTC
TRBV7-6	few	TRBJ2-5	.	CASSPTSFQETQYF	TGTGCCAGCAGCCCGACTAGTTTTCAAGAGACCCAGTACTTC
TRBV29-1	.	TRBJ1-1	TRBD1	CSVRTGGNTEAFF	TGCAGCGTGAGGACAGGGGGGAACACTGAAGCTTTCTTT
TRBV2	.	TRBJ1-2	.	CASERFVANYGYTF	TGTGCCAGCGAACGTTTCGTCGCTAACTATGGCTACACCTTC
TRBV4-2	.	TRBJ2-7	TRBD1	CASSQYTRHGQGLGEQYF	TGTGCCAGCAGCCAATATACCAGACACGGACAGGGCCTGGGGGAGCAGTACTTC
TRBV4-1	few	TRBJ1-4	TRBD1	CASSHNTGGGEKLFF	TGCGCCAGCAGCCACAACACAGGGGGAGGGGAAAAACTGTTTTTT
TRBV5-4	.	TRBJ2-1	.	CASSRLLEQFF	TGTGCCAGCAGCAGGCTTCTTGAGCAGTTCTTC
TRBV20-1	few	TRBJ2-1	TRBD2	CSASPLREFINEQFF	TGCAGTGCTAGCCCTTTGCGGGAGTTTATCAATGAGCAGTTCTTC
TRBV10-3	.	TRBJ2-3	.	CAIRAGANPTDTQYF	TGTGCCATCAGGGCAGGCGCCAATCCCACAGATACGCAGTATTTT
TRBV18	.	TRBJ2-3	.	CASSSFAFTDTQYF	TGTGCCAGCTCAAGTTTCGCCTTCACAGATACGCAGTATTTT
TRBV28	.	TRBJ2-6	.	CASRVGYSGANVLTF	TGTGCCAGCAGGGTCGGGTACTCTGGGGCCAACGTCCTGACTTTC
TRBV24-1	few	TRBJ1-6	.	CATSEEGMPSYNSPLHF	TGTGCCACCAGTGAAGAAGGGATGCCCAGCTATAATTCACCCCTCCACTTT
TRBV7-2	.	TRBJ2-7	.	CASSLGNRRSSEQYF	TGTGCCAGCAGCTTAGGGAATAGGAGGTCGAGCGAGCAGTACTTC
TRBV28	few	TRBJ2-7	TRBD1	CASSIQGGARSEQYF	TGTGCCAGCAGTATACAGGGGGGAGCACGTTCCGAGCAGTACTTC
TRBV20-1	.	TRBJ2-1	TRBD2	CSASPSGRLGNEQFF	TGCAGTGCTAGTCCGAGCGGGAGGTTGGGGAATGAGCAGTTCTTC
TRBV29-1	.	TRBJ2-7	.	CSVERGNEQYF	TGCAGCGTTGAGCGGGGAAACGAGCAGTACTTC
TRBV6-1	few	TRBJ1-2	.	CASSEGRGGQKNYGYTF	TGTGCCAGCAGTGAAGGTCGAGGCGGCCAAAAGAACTATGGCTACACCTTC
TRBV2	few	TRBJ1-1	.	CASMGPGTNTEAFF	TGTGCCAGCATGGGCCCGGGGACGAACACTGAAGCTTTCTTT
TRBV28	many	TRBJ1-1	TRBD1	CASRSSGTANTEAFF	TGTGCCAGCAGATCTTCCGGGACAGCGAACACTGAAGCTTTCTTT
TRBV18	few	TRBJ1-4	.	CASSPQSAGTNEKLFF	TGTGCCAGCTCACCACAGTCTGCAGGAACTAATGAAAAACTGTTTTTT
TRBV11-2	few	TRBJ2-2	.	CASSRPWGQVTGELFF	TGTGCCAGCAGCAGGCCGTGGGGGCAGGTCACCGGGGAGCTGTTTTTT
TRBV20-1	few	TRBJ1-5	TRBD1	CSAQGQLSNQPQHF	TGCAGTGCCCAGGGACAGCTCAGCAATCAGCCCCAGCATTTT
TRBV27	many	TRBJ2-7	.	CASSPLGSFPEQYF	TGTGCCAGCAGTCCTCTCGGGTCCTTCCCCGAGCAGTACTTC
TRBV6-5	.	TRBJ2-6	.	CASSFDGAGANVLTF	TGTGCCAGCAGCTTCGATGGGGCCGGGGCCAACGTCCTGACTTTC
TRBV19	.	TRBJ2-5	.	CASSMPIEGRKETQYF	TGTGCCAGTAGTATGCCGATTGAAGGGAGGAAAGAGACCCAGTACTTC
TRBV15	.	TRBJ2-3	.	CATSREARTSTDTQYF	TGTGCCACCAGCAGAGAGGCCCGGACTAGCACAGATACGCAGTATTTT
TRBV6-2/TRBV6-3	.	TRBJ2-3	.	CASSSGPLGAERDTQYF	TGTGCCAGCAGTTCCGGCCCCCTGGGTGCTGAGAGAGATACGCAGTATTTT
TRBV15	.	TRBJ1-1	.	CATSTNTGKNTEAFF	TGTGCCACCAGCACAAATACAGGGAAGAACACTGAAGCTTTCTTT
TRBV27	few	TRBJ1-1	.	CASSFGQFNTEAFF	TGTGCCAGCAGTTTTGGACAGTTTAACACTGAAGCTTTCTTT
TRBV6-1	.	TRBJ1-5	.	CASRIRPAANQPQHF	TGTGCCAGCAGGATAAGACCCGCGGCCAATCAGCCCCAGCATTTT
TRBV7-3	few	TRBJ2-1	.	CASSLSSDNPEQFF	TGTGCCAGCAGCTTATCATCAGATAATCCTGAGCAGTTCTTC
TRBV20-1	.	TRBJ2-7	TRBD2	CSAKPGLASEQYF	TGCAGTGCCAAACCGGGACTAGCGAGCGAGCAGTACTTC
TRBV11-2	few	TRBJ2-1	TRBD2	CASSRTGTSRLLYNEQFF	TGTGCCAGCAGCCGTACCGGGACTAGCCGACTACTTTACAATGAGCAGTTCTTC
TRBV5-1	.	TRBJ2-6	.	CASSWDTTATGANVLTF	TGCGCCAGCAGCTGGGACACCACAGCAACCGGGGCCAACGTCCTGACTTTC
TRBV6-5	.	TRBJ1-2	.	CASRGVGASYGYTF	TGTGCCAGCAGGGGGGTCGGGGCGTCCTATGGCTACACCTTC
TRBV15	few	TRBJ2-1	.	CATSRDQGGYNEQFF	TGTGCCACCAGCAGAGATCAGGGAGGCTACAATGAGCAGTTCTTC
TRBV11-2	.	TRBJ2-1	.	CASSFGGVMIEQFF	TGTGCCAGCAGCTTTGGGGGCGTCATGATAGAGCAGTTCTTC
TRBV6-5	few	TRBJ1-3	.	CAIHPGHGNTIYF	TGTGCCATTCATCCGGGACACGGAAACACCATATATTTT
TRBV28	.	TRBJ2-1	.	CASSPMLRLLAEQFF	TGTGCCAGCAGCCCAATGTTGCGCCTGTTGGCTGAGCAGTTCTTC
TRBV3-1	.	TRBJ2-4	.	CASSPQGGLAKNIQYF	TGTGCCAGCAGCCCCCAGGGGGGGCTAGCCAAAAACATTCAGTACTTC
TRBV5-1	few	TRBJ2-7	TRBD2	CASSLALAGGGEQYF	TGCGCCAGCAGCTTGGCTCTAGCGGGAGGCGGCGAGCAGTACTTC
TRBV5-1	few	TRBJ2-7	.	CASSALIPRSSYEQYF	TGCGCCAGCAGCGCGCTAATCCCGCGGAGCTCCTACGAGCAGTACTTC
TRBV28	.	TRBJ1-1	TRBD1	CASSLIGGRGRTEAFF	TGTGCCAGCAGTTTAATAGGTGGCAGGGGGCGGACTGAAGCTTTCTTT
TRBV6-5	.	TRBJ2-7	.	CASSRNQGRYEQYF	TGTGCCAGCAGTCGAAATCAGGGACGGTACGAGCAGTACTTC
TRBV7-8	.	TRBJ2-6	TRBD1	CASSSGQGPGANVLTF	TGTGCCAGCAGCTCAGGACAGGGGCCCGGGGCCAACGTCCTGACTTTC
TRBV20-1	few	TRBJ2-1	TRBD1	CSASRDRGSGEQFF	TGCAGTGCCTCTCGCGACAGGGGTTCAGGTGAGCAGTTCTTC
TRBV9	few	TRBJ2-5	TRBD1	CASSPGTGLRGGETQYF	TGTGCCAGCAGCCCCGGGACAGGGCTTAGAGGGGGAGAGACCCAGTACTTC
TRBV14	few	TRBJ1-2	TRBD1	CASSQDRGGTGGYTF	TGTGCCAGCAGCCAGGACAGGGGTGGCACGGGAGGCTACACCTTC
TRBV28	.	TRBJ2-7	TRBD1	CASNRGPTNLYEQYF	TGTGCCAGCAACAGGGGCCCGACGAACTTATACGAGCAGTACTTC
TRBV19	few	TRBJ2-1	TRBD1	CASSMGQGMYNEQFF	TGTGCCAGTAGTATGGGACAGGGAATGTACAATGAGCAGTTCTTC
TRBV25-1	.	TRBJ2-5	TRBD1	CASSDRGRGETQYF	TGTGCCAGCAGTGACAGGGGGCGAGGGGAGACCCAGTACTTC